These 10 T cell receptor beta chains share one sample of origin, sequenced in a study of blood T cell repertoires in COVID-19. The repertoire was sequenced with immunoSEQ multiplex PCR; TCRdb's copy has only in-frame clones and lacks some. The sample records 170,000 or so clones, roughly nine tenths being singletons. The sample was PBMCs or T cells enriched from blood (not recorded which). The receptors come from a woman aged 50 to 60 who had recovered from COVID-19.

J is TRBJ2-1 and V is TRBV11-1; 10 bases are a match to TRBD2. CDR1 SGHAT and CDR2 FQDESV come from the germline V gene (reference sequence). The junction had 7 bases not matched to a gene; V was cut back by 1 base and J by 7 bases. This CDR3 spans 16 amino acids. CDR3 loop: CASSLDLAGAGNEQFF. As DNA, the CDR3 is TGTGCCAGCAGCTTAGACCTAGCGGGAGCTGGAAATGAGCAGTTCTTC.

This CDR3 is CASSLAQILGGRTGELFF. Written as DNA, the CDR3 is TGTGCCAGCAGCTTGGCCCAGATCCTGGGAGGGCGGACCGGGGAGCTGTTTTTT. J is TRBJ2-2 and V is TRBV5-4, with TRBD2 identical over 7 bases. The CDR3 loop spans 18 amino acids. The V and J ends lost 0 bases and 5 bases, in that order; junction bases with no gene match: 13. Germline CDR1 SGHNT, CDR2 YYREEE (reference sequence).

This clone has just one count. This chain links TRBV6-5 with TRBJ1-1, with a possible D match to TRBD1 (5 bases). The CDR3 has 14 residues. Trimming pared 2 bases from V and 0 bases from J, leaving 7 bases between. Per germline, CDR1 MNHEY and CDR2 SVGAGI. The CDR3 loop reads CASSYGGMNTEAFF. The DNA for the CDR3 is TGTGCCAGCAGTTACGGGGGGATGAACACTGAAGCTTTCTTT.

The table lists this clone with a count of one. V usage is TRBV28 and J usage is TRBJ1-2; weak D call: TRBD1 (5 bases). Germline CDR1 MDHEN, CDR2 SYDVKM. V shed 8 bases and J shed 5 bases, with 18 bases lying between them. The CDR3 has 14 residues. The CDR3 protein is CASGLSGFIYGYTF. CDR3 coding DNA: TGTGCCAGCGGCCTCTCAGGGTTCATATATGGCTACACCTTC.

CDR3 sequence: CASSQPGGDTEAFF. The DNA for the CDR3 is TGTGCCAGCAGCCAACCAGGGGGCGACACTGAAGCTTTCTTT. This chain links TRBV3-1 (or the pseudogene TRBV3-2) with TRBJ1-1; 8 bases are a match to TRBD1. Germline V lookup: CDR1 LGHDT, CDR2 YNNKEL (reference sequence). The CDR3 has 14 residues. Trimming removed 2 bases from V and 3 bases from J; junction bases left unmatched: 2.

This clone has just one count. The rearrangement links TRBV28 to TRBJ2-1, with 9 bases identical to TRBD1. The V gene's germline CDR1 is MDHEN and CDR2 SYDVKM. The CDR3 is made up of 14 amino acids. The trim removed 4 bases at V and 7 bases at J, leaving 5 bases unmatched. CDR3 protein: CASSSAGTGNEQFF. Here the CDR3 DNA reads TGTGCCAGCAGTTCAGCCGGGACAGGGAATGAGCAGTTCTTC.

The V and J genes are TRBV4-3 and TRBJ2-3, with D possibly TRBD2 on 6 matching bases. The CDR3 consists of 16 residues. Germline V CDR1 and CDR2: LGHNA, YSLEER. The V end lost 0 bases, the J end lost 6 bases, and 16 bases lay between the germline ends. The CDR3 DNA reads TGCGCCAGCAGCCAAGATCTTGGAGGGAAGGCGGATACGCAGTATTTT. Translating it yields CASSQDLGGKADTQYF.

This chain uses TRBV19 with TRBJ2-1; D unclear. From germline, CDR1 is LNHDA and CDR2 SQIVND (reference sequence). CDR3 length: 12 residues. Deletions cut 8 bases from V and 11 bases from J, with 16 bases between. The chain's CDR3 is CASGLMGRKQFF. DNA of the CDR3: TGTGCCAGTGGGCTGATGGGCCGTAAGCAGTTCTTC.

This clone has just a few counts. V and J are TRBV7-2 and TRBJ1-6, with TRBD1 matching 8 bases. The J segment lost 3 bases and the V segment lost 5 bases, leaving 6 bases of the junction unmatched. Germline V CDR1 and CDR2: SGHTA, FQGNSA. The CDR3 sequence is 16 residues long. CDR3 sequence reads: CASSGQGPGYNSPLHF. For the CDR3, the DNA is TGTGCCAGCAGCGGACAGGGTCCCGGCTATAATTCACCCCTCCACTTT.

The chain joins TRBV7-9 to TRBJ1-1; D remains ambiguous. Trimming stripped 1 base from V and 4 bases from J, with 7 bases between. The CDR3 has 13 amino acids. Germline-derived CDR1 and CDR2 are SEHNR and FQNEAQ (reference sequence). The CDR3 DNA sequence: TGTGCCAGCAGCTTAGGGACTGCCACTGAAGCTTTCTTT. It translates to CASSLGTATEAFF.